Listed here are 17 T cell receptor beta chains from one sample, sequenced in a study of blood T cell repertoires in COVID-19. Sequencing was performed with immunoSEQ multiplex PCR; in TCRdb, only in-frame clones are kept and a portion is missing. The sample has 250,000 to 300,000 clones; approximately 86% are singletons. The sequencing sample was made of peripheral blood. The receptors shown here come from a woman in her fifties or sixties with COVID-19, enrolled during active disease.

The rearrangement joins TRBV28 to TRBJ1-3, with D unclear. Germline V gene lookup returns CDR1 MDHEN and CDR2 SYDVKM. The CDR3 contains 13 residues. V gave up 9 bases and J gave up 0 bases, with 9 bases separating them. The CDR3 reads CASFPSSGNTIYF. DNA of the CDR3: TGTGCCAGTTTTCCGAGCTCTGGAAACACCATATATTTT.

The rearrangement joins TRBV5-1 to TRBJ2-2; 8 nucleotides agree with TRBD1. This CDR3 region has 15 residues. V shed 4 bases, J shed 4 bases, and the junction held 6 bases outside the gene matches. In germline, CDR1 is SGHRS, CDR2 YFSETQ. The CDR3 nucleotides read TGCGCCAGCAGCATTCAGGGGGCCCGCACCGGGGAGCTGTTTTTT. Amino acids: CASSIQGARTGELFF.

This clone was picked up one time. This chain uses TRBV2 with TRBJ1-5; D is ambiguous. The ends were cut back, 1 base at V and 1 base at J, with 5 bases in the middle. This CDR3 contains 14 residues. Looked up from germline, CDR1 is SNHLY and CDR2 is FYNNEI. Written as DNA, the CDR3 is TGTGCCAGCAGTGAAGGTCGGAGCAATCAGCCCCAGCATTTT. It encodes CASSEGRSNQPQHF.

This chain links TRBV7-9 with TRBJ1-3; D call uncertain. The CDR3 runs 16 residues. V gave up 5 bases and J gave up 1 base, with 15 bases separating them. Germline V gives CDR1 SEHNR, CDR2 FQNEAQ (reference sequence). The CDR3 loop is CASSQGRLSSGNTIYF. CDR3 sequence (DNA): TGTGCCAGCAGCCAAGGCAGGCTCTCTTCTGGAAACACCATATATTTT.

This clone has only a few counts. The CDR3 nucleotides read TGTGCCAGCAGTCTTAGGCCCCCGACGGGTAATGAAAAACTGTTTTTT. Translation gives CASSLRPPTGNEKLFF. The chain has TRBV27 and TRBJ1-4; D is ambiguous. The CDR3 totals 16 residues. Deletions cut 5 bases from V and 4 bases from J, with 17 bases between. CDR1 is MNHEY and CDR2 is SMNVEV in the germline V gene (reference sequence).

The chain joins TRBV4-2 to TRBJ2-5; tentative D call: TRBD2 (5 bases). V gave up 2 bases and J gave up 4 bases, with 20 bases separating them. This CDR3 spans 17 amino acids. Germline CDR1 LGHNA, CDR2 YNFKEQ. CDR3 coding DNA: TGTGCCAGCAGCCAACCCACTAGTTCCCCAGTGGGAGAGACCCAGTACTTC. This translates into CASSQPTSSPVGETQYF.

This chain joins TRBV14 and TRBJ2-1; D ambiguous. The V end was cut by 0 bases, the J end by 9 bases, with 9 bases between. The CDR3 consists of 13 residues. CDR1 SGHDN and CDR2 FVKESK come from the germline V gene. CDR3 nucleotides: TGTGCCAGCAGCCAAGATTCGCGATTTGAGCAGTTCTTC. Translation: CASSQDSRFEQFF.

V is TRBV6-1 and J is TRBJ2-1, with 12 bases that match TRBD2. The trim removed 4 bases at V and 7 bases at J, leaving 8 bases unmatched. The germline CDR1 and CDR2 sequences are MNHNS and SASEGT. The CDR3 runs to 16 residues. This CDR3 is CASSASSGRGWNEQFF. The DNA for the CDR3 is TGTGCCAGCAGTGCCTCTAGCGGGAGGGGGTGGAATGAGCAGTTCTTC.

The J gene is TRBJ2-7, the V gene TRBV9, with D unresolved. Looked up from germline, CDR1 is SGDLS and CDR2 is YYNGEE. This CDR3 contains 14 residues. V lost 2 bases to trimming and J lost 3 bases, with 12 bases between them. CDR3 sequence: CASSVASFGYEQYF. The CDR3 coding sequence is TGTGCCAGCAGCGTGGCAAGTTTTGGCTACGAGCAGTACTTC.

The chain employs TRBV2 and TRBJ1-4, with D unclear. Germline values: CDR1 SNHLY, CDR2 FYNNEI. With 4 bases removed from V and 0 bases from J, the gap between germline ends came to 12 bases. The CDR3 totals 16 residues. The CDR3 DNA follows: TGTGCCAGCAGTGGATCCAGGCACGCAACTAATGAAAAACTGTTTTTT. Translating gives CASSGSRHATNEKLFF.

The rearrangement uses TRBV3-1 (or the pseudogene TRBV3-2) and TRBJ2-2; D unresolved. This CDR3 spans 15 amino acids. The V and J ends lost 1 base and 1 base respectively, with 7 bases between them. Germline CDR1 LGHDT, CDR2 YNNKEL (reference sequence). CDR3 in amino acids: CASSQAGLNTGELFF. CDR3 nucleotide sequence: TGTGCCAGCAGCCAAGCAGGTCTGAACACCGGGGAGCTGTTTTTT.

Remarks on this clone: Other DNA sequences in this specimen translate into the identical CDR3. This CDR3 reads CASSLGGNTEAFF. The CDR3 nucleotides read TGCGCCAGCAGCTTGGGCGGGAACACTGAAGCTTTCTTT. The chain has TRBV5-1 and TRBJ1-1; the D is unclear. The V end was cut by 0 bases, the J end by 1 base, with 4 bases between. This CDR3 is 13 amino acids long. The germline gives CDR1 SGHRS, CDR2 YFSETQ.

The CDR3 nucleotides read TGCGCCAGCAGCTTGGTTTCGGACAATCCCGAGCAGTACTTC. Its translation is CASSLVSDNPEQYF. This chain joins TRBV5-1 and TRBJ2-7; a weak D match, TRBD1 (5 bases). Germline assignment: CDR1 SGHRS and CDR2 YFSETQ. The CDR3 loop spans 14 amino acids. The V end lost 0 bases, the J end lost 6 bases, and 13 bases lay between the germline ends.

This clone was detected a few times. This sequence joins TRBV7-8 and TRBJ2-7; D perhaps matches TRBD2 (5 bases). The V and J ends lost 1 base and 0 bases respectively, with 16 bases between them. Per the germline V gene, CDR1 is SGHVS and CDR2 is FQNEAQ. This CDR3 is built from 17 residues. Here the CDR3 DNA reads TGTGCCAGCAGCTTAGGCCAACGCTGGGAGACCTCCTACGAGCAGTACTTC. Translating gives CASSLGQRWETSYEQYF.

This rearrangement joins TRBV11-2 to TRBJ2-7; 9 positions match TRBD1. The junction had 11 bases not matched to a gene; V was cut back by 5 bases and J by 6 bases. The CDR3 spans 15 residues. Germline V CDR1 and CDR2: SGHAT, FQNNGV. The CDR3 coding sequence is TGTGCCAGCAGCCCTTGGGGGACAGGGATATCCGAGCAGTACTTC. Translating gives CASSPWGTGISEQYF.

The J gene is TRBJ1-2, the V gene TRBV24-1; the D gene is possibly TRBD1 (5 bases). V was trimmed by 3 bases and J by 4 bases, leaving 8 bases between them. CDR1 and CDR2 from the germline V gene are KGHDR and SFDVKD. The CDR3 covers 13 residues. The CDR3 sequence: CATSDGDSYGYTF. The CDR3 bases are TGTGCCACCAGTGATGGAGACAGCTATGGCTACACCTTC.

A single count supports this clone. This chain links TRBV5-1 with TRBJ2-2; D is unresolved. The CDR3 runs to 18 residues. The germline V gene encodes CDR1 SGHRS and CDR2 YFSETQ. The germline V and J ends were trimmed by 0 bases and 6 bases, with 21 bases remaining between them. CDR3 nucleotides: TGCGCCAGCAGCTTGGTCCCGGGTGCCCCCGGTCTAGCCGGGGAGCTGTTTTTT. Protein sequence: CASSLVPGAPGLAGELFF.